This T cell receptor (beta chain) was profiled in a study of T-cell memory formation after mild COVID-19. Study summary: There were largely donor-specific TCR clusters.

Study conclusions and caveats: Those CD4+ clones that contracted were mainly in CM and EM (CD8+ ones in EMRA). The finding that pre-infection memory included some responding clones suggested that cross-reactive memory joined. Clonal second-wave expansions that peaked on day 37 had unconfirmed SARS-CoV-2 specificity.

V gave up 0 bases and J gave up 0 bases; unmatched junction bases: 11. The CDR3 sequence is 20 residues long. Germline CDR1 is DFQATT and CDR2 is SNEGSKA (reference sequence). Regarding this clonotype: Antigen: not known.

TCRdb passed the 5' RACE reads through MiXCR, listing each CDR3 protein once. The sample contains 400,000 or so distinct CDR3 sequences, 20% of which appear only once. The material sequenced was PBMCs or a T cell subset sorted from them (not recorded which). This receptor was taken from an adult woman who had mild COVID-19 (a few samples of this study predate the infection). Cell type and time point are not known. J is TRBJ2-1 and V is TRBV20-1, with 13 bases that match TRBD2. The CDR3 loop is CSARDPRLAGGATSYNEQFF. CDR3 bases: TGCAGTGCTAGAGATCCCCGACTAGCGGGGGGAGCCACCTCCTACAATGAGCAGTTCTTC.